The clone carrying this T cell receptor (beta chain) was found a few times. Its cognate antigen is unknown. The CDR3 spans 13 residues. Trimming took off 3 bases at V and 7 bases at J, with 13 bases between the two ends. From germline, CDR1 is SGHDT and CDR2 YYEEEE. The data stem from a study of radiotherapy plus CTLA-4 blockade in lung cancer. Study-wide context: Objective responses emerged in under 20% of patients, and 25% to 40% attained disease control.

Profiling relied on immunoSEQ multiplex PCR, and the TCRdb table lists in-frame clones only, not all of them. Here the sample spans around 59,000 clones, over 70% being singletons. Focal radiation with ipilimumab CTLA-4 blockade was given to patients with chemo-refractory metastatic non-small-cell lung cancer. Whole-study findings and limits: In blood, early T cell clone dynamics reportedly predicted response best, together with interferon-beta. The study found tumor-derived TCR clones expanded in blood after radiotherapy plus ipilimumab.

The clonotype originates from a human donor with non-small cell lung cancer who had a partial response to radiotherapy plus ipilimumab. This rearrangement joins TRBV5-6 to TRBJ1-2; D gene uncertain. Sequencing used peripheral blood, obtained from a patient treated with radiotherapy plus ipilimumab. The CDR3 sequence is CASSSLLEGGYTF. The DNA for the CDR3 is TGTGCCAGCAGCTCACTTTTGGAGGGTGGCTACACCTTC.